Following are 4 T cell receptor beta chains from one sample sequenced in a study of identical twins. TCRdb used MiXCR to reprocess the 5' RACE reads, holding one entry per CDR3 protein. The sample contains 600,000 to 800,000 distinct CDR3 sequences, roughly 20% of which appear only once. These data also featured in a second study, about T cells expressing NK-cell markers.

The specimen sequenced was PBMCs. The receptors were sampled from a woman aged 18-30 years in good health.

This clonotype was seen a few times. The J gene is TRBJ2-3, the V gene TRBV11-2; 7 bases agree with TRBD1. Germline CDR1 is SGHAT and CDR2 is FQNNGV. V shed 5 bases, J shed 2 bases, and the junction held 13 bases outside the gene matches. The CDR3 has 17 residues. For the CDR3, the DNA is TGTGCCAGCAGCCCCTCAGGGGGAGTTACCCACACAGATACGCAGTATTTT. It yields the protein CASSPSGGVTHTDTQYF.

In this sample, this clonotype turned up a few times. The CDR3 DNA reads TGTGCCAGCAGCCATGATTACGGTAAAAAGGGAATCACAGATACGCAGTATTTT. This codes for CASSHDYGKKGITDTQYF. V is TRBV3-1 and J is TRBJ2-3; D remains ambiguous. The CDR3 totals 18 residues. Per germline, CDR1 LGHDT and CDR2 YNNKEL (reference sequence). V was clipped by 3 bases and J by 2 bases, with 21 bases between them.

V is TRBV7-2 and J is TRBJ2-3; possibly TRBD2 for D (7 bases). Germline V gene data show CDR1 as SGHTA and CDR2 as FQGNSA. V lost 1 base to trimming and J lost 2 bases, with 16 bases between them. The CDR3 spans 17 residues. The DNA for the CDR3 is TGTGCCAGCAGCTTAGGGGGGGACGGGGGGCCCACAGATACGCAGTATTTT. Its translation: CASSLGGDGGPTDTQYF. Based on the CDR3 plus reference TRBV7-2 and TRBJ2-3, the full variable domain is GAGVSQSPSNKVTEKGKDVELRCDPISGHTALYWYRQSLGQGLEFLIYFQGNSAPDKSGLPSDRFSAERTGGSVSTLTIQRTQQEDSAVYLCASSLGGDGGPTDTQYFGPGTRLTVL.

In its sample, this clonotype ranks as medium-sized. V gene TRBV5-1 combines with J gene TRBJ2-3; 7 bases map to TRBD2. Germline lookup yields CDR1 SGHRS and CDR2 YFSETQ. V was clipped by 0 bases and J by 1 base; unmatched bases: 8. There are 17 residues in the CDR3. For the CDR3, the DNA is TGCGCCAGCAGCTTGGTGGTTACGGGAGGCGGCACAGATACGCAGTATTTT. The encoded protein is CASSLVVTGGGTDTQYF.